What follows are 15 T cell receptor beta chains derived from one specimen sequenced in a study of blood T cells in healthy people across ages. Using a J-beta primer mix together with a sample-barcoded 5' primer, a second PCR was run for about 6 to 11 cycles. Each CDR3 protein is one row after TCRdb ran MiXCR on the 5' RACE reads. This sample has 2 million or so distinct CDR3 sequences, with around half found just once. The sequenced sample was blood. Source of these receptors: a woman between 40 and 55 years old in good health.

This clonotype has just a few counts. This chain uses TRBV6-1 with TRBJ2-1; 7 bases map to TRBD2. Unmatched junction bases numbered 7, after V lost 11 bases and J lost 6 bases. The CDR3 has 12 amino acids. The germline V gene encodes CDR1 MNHNS and CDR2 SASEGT. The CDR3 DNA sequence: TGTGCCGAGGGAGGGATCGGCAATGAGCAGTTCTTC. It yields the protein CAEGGIGNEQFF.

There are a few counts of this clonotype. The gene calls are TRBV7-2 and TRBJ1-2; 7 bases line up with TRBD1. Germline CDR1 reads SGHTA; CDR2 reads FQGNSA. The CDR3 is 15 amino acids. V shed 6 bases, J shed 4 bases, and the junction held 11 bases outside the gene matches. The CDR3 DNA follows: TGTGCCAGCAGATACCGGGACAGTGGTATCTATGGCTACACCTTC. It encodes CASRYRDSGIYGYTF.

This clonotype was picked up a small number of times. The chain links TRBV5-4 to TRBJ1-2; 8 nucleotides align to TRBD1. Germline loops: CDR1 SGHNT, CDR2 YYREEE (reference sequence). The CDR3 is 14 amino acids. The J segment lost 8 bases and the V segment lost 3 bases, leaving 9 bases of the junction unmatched. CDR3 DNA sequence: TGTGCCAGCAGCTGGCTGGACAGGGAGGCCGGCTACACCTTC. Protein product: CASSWLDREAGYTF.

V usage is TRBV5-1 and J usage is TRBJ2-3; D call uncertain. Germline CDR1 reads SGHRS; CDR2 reads YFSETQ. The CDR3 runs to 13 residues. V was trimmed by 0 bases and J by 4 bases, leaving 6 bases between them. The chain's CDR3 is CASSLESSDTQYF. The CDR3, as DNA: TGCGCCAGCAGCTTGGAATCTTCAGATACGCAGTATTTT.

This clonotype was observed many times. J is TRBJ2-7 and V is TRBV24-1, with 7 bases matching TRBD1. After removal of 5 bases from V and 4 bases from J, the junction contained 7 bases not matched to a gene. The CDR3 is made up of 14 amino acids. From germline, CDR1 is KGHDR and CDR2 SFDVKD. CDR3 DNA: TGTGCCACCAGTGTTGGGACAGCACCTTACGAGCAGTACTTC. It is translated as CATSVGTAPYEQYF.

The chain combines TRBV24-1 with TRBJ2-5; possibly TRBD2 for D (5 bases). CDR1 and CDR2 from the germline V gene are KGHDR and SFDVKD. This CDR3 spans 13 amino acids. With 7 bases removed from V and 4 bases from J, the gap between germline ends came to 12 bases. CDR3 DNA sequence: TGTGCCACCAGGGAGGCAGGACGAGAGACCCAGTACTTC. This gives the protein CATREAGRETQYF.

The chain employs TRBV28 and TRBJ1-2; tentative D call: TRBD1 (5 bases). CDR3 size: 15 residues. Deletions cut 4 bases from V and 0 bases from J, with 12 bases between. In germline, CDR1 is MDHEN, CDR2 SYDVKM. CDR3 sequence (DNA): TGTGCCAGCAGTTCCGACAGCGCCTCTAACTATGGCTACACCTTC. It encodes CASSSDSASNYGYTF.

The chain carries TRBV4-1 and TRBJ2-5, with TRBD2 identical over 10 bases. Germline lookup yields CDR1 MGHRA and CDR2 YSYEKL. Trimming cost V 3 bases and J 0 bases; bases outside gene matches: 13. The CDR3 extends over 19 amino acids. CDR3 protein: CASSHRLAQAGGYQETQYF. Here the CDR3 DNA reads TGCGCCAGCAGCCACCGACTAGCTCAAGCGGGGGGGTACCAAGAGACCCAGTACTTC.

This clonotype was picked up a small number of times. This chain uses TRBV15 with TRBJ2-1; 8 nucleotides agree with TRBD2. Germline trimming cut 3 bases from V and 6 bases from J; bases unmatched to any gene: 4. This CDR3 contains 14 residues. Germline assignment: CDR1 LNHNV and CDR2 YYDKDF (reference sequence). This CDR3 is CATSSPGGLNEQFF. DNA for the CDR3: TGTGCCACCAGCAGCCCGGGGGGGCTCAATGAGCAGTTCTTC.

This clonotype was seen a single time. This sequence joins TRBV10-2 and TRBJ2-1; D remains unclear. There are 14 residues in the CDR3. Trimming stripped 2 bases from V and 5 bases from J, with 10 bases between. Germline assignment: CDR1 WSHSY and CDR2 SAAADI. This chain's CDR3 is CASSEQIPHNEQFF. The CDR3, as DNA: TGCGCCAGCAGTGAGCAGATTCCCCACAATGAGCAGTTCTTC.

The genes are TRBV25-1 and TRBJ2-1; D may correspond to TRBD1 or TRBD2 (5 bases each). The CDR3 runs to 14 residues. Per the germline V gene, CDR1 is MGHDK and CDR2 is SYGVNS. Trimming stripped 7 bases from V and 7 bases from J, with 17 bases between. The CDR3 DNA sequence: TGTGCCAGCAAGGGACCTGGGAATTTTAATGAGCAGTTCTTC. This encodes CASKGPGNFNEQFF.

The sample holds a few counts of this clonotype. The chain has TRBV9 and TRBJ2-1; D possibly corresponds to TRBD1 (6 bases). This CDR3 has 14 amino acids. V dropped 5 bases and J dropped 7 bases, with 16 bases sitting between them. Germline V gene lookup returns CDR1 SGDLS and CDR2 YYNGEE. The CDR3 protein is CASSVGGTLNEQFF. CDR3 DNA: TGTGCCAGCAGTGTTGGGGGCACTTTGAATGAGCAGTTCTTC.

The rearrangement links TRBV2 to TRBJ2-1; D is ambiguous. In germline, CDR1 is SNHLY, CDR2 FYNNEI. The CDR3 is 15 residues long. V was trimmed by 6 bases and J by 5 bases, leaving 17 bases between them. This chain's CDR3 is CASSSRSLLNNEQFF. The CDR3 DNA follows: TGTGCCAGCAGCTCCAGGTCCCTCCTTAACAATGAGCAGTTCTTC.

The rearrangement links TRBV7-9 to TRBJ2-7; D may be TRBD2 (6 bases). CDR3 length: 16 residues. The germline CDR1 and CDR2 sequences are SEHNR and FQNEAQ (reference sequence). CDR3 sequence reads: CANERLGSSGYYEQYF. CDR3 bases: TGTGCAAACGAAAGACTAGGGAGCAGTGGCTACTACGAGCAGTACTTC.

The J gene is TRBJ2-5, the V gene TRBV7-9, with TRBD1 identical over 7 bases. The closer fit of TRBJ2-7 to the DNA end suggests the J call may be wrong. The CDR3 runs 15 residues. The germline CDR1 and CDR2 sequences are SEHNR and FQNEAQ (reference sequence). The CDR3 here is CASSFGTAKTYEQYF. The CDR3 bases are TGTGCCAGCAGCTTTGGGACAGCCAAGACCTACGAGCAGTACTTC.